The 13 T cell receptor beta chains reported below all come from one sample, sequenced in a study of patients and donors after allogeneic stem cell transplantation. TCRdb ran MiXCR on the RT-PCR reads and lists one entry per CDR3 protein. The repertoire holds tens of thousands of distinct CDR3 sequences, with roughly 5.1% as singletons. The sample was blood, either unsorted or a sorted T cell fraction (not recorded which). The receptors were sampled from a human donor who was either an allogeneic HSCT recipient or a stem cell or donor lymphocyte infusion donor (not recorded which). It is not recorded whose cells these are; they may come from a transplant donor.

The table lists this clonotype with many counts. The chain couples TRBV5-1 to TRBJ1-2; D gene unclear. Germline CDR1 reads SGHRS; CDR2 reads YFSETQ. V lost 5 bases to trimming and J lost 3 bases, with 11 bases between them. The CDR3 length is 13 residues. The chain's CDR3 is CASRPTEYYGYTF. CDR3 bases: TGCGCCAGCAGACCCACAGAATACTATGGCTACACCTTC.

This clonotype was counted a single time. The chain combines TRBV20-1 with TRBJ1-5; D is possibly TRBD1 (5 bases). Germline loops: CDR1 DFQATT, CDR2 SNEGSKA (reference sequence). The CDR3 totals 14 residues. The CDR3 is CSAAGGNSNQPQHF. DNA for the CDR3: TGCTCCGCTGCGGGGGGGAATAGCAATCAGCCCCAGCATTTT.

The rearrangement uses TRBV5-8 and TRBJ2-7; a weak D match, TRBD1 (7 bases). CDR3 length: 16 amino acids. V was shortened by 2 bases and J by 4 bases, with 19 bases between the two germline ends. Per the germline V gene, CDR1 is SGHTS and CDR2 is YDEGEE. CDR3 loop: CASSFWKGAGTYEQYF. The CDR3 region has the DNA TGTGCCAGCAGCTTTTGGAAGGGGGCCGGGACTTACGAGCAGTACTTC. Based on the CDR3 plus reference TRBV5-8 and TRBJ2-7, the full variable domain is EAGVTQSPTHLIKTRGQQATLRCSPISGHTSVYWYQQALGLGLQFLLWYDEGEERNRGNFPPRFSGRQFPNYSSELNVNALELEDSALYLCASSFWKGAGTYEQYFGPGTRLTVT.

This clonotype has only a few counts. The chain's CDR3 is CASSLVGIGYTF. Here the CDR3 DNA reads TGTGCCAGCAGCTTGGTGGGGATCGGCTACACCTTC. The chain links TRBV5-4 to TRBJ1-2, with D uncertain. The V gene's germline CDR1 is SGHNT and CDR2 YYREEE (reference sequence). This CDR3 contains 12 residues. Trimming cost V 0 bases and J 8 bases, with 8 bases left between them.

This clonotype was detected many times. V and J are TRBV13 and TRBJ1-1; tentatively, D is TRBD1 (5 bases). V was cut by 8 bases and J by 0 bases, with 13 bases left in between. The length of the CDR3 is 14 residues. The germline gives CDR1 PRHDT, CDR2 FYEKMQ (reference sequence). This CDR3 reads CASYTLGVNTEAFF. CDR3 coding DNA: TGTGCCAGCTATACTCTAGGGGTGAACACTGAAGCTTTCTTT.

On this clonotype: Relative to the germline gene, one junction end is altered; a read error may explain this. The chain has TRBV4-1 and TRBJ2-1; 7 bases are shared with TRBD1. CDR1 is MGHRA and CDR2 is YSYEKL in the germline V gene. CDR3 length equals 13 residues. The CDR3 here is CASTQTGDNEQFF. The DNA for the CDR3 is TGCGCCAGCACCCAAACAGGGGACAATGAGCAGTTCTTC.

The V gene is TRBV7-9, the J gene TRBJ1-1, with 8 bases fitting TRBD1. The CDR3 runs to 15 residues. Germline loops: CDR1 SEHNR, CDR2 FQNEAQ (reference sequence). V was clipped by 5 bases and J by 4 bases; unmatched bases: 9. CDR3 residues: CASSPQGASGTEAFF. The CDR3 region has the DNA TGTGCCAGCAGCCCCCAGGGGGCCTCGGGCACTGAAGCTTTCTTT.

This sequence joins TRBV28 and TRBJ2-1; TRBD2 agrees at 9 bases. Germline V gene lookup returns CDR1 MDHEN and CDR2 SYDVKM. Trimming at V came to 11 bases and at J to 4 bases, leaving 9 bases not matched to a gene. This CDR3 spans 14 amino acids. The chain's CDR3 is CAYGGLAGYNEQFF. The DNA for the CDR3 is TGTGCCTACGGAGGGCTAGCGGGATACAATGAGCAGTTCTTC.

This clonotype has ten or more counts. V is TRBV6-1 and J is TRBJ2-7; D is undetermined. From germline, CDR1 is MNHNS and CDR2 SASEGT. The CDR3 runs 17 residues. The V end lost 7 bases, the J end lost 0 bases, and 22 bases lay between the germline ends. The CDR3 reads CASTLYYAAESSYEQYF. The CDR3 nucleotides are TGTGCCAGCACCCTGTACTACGCTGCAGAGAGCTCCTACGAGCAGTACTTC.

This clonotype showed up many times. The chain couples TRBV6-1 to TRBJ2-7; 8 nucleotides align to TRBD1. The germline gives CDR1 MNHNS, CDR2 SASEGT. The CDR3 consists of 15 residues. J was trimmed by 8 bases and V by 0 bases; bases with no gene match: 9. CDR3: CASSEAARGPIKQYF. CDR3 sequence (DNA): TGTGCCAGCAGTGAAGCCGCCAGGGGGCCGATCAAGCAGTACTTC.

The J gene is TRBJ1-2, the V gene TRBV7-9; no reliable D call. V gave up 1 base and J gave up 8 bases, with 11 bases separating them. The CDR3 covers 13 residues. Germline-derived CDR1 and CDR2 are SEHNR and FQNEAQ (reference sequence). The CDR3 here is CASSLGMGPGYTF. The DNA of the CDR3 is TGTGCCAGCAGCTTAGGAATGGGTCCCGGCTACACCTTC.

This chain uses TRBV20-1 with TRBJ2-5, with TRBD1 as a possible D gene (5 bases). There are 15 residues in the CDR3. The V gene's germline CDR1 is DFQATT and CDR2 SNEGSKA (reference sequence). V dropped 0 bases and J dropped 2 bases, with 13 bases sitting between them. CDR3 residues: CSARDLGAPQETQYF. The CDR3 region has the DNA TGCAGTGCTAGAGATCTAGGGGCCCCTCAAGAGACCCAGTACTTC.

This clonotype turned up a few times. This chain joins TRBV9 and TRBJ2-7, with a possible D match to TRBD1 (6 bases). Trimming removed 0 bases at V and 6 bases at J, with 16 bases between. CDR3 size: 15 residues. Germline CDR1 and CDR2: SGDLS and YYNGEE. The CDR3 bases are TGTGCCAGCAGCGTAGGAATGGACAGCCGGGGCGAGCAGTACTTC. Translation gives CASSVGMDSRGEQYF.